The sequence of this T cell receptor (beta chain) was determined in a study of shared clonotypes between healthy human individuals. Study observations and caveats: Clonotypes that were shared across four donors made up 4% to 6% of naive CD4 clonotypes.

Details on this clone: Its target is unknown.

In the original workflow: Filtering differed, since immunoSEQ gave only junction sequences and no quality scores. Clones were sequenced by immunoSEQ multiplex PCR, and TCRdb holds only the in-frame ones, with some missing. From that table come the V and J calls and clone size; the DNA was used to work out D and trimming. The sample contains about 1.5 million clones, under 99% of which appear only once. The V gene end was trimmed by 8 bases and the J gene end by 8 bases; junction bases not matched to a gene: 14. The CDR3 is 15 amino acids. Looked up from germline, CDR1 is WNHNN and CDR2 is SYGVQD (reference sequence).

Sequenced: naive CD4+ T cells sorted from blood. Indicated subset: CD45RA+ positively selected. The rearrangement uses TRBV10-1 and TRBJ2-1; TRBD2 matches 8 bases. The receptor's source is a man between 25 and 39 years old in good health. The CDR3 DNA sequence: TGCGCCAGCTCCAAGGGGAGCGGGAGAATTGATGAGCAGTTCTTC. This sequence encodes CASSKGSGRIDEQFF.